Below, 8 T cell receptor beta chains from the same sample are listed, as sequenced in a study of T cell responses to AZD1222 COVID-19 vaccine. Sequencing was performed with immunoSEQ multiplex PCR; in TCRdb, only in-frame clones are kept and a portion is missing. Altogether 80,000 or so clones are present, 90% being singletons, with the ten largest covering about 3.1%. The starting material was peripheral blood, obtained 28 days after the second AZD1222 dose. The source of these receptors is an adult who received the AZD1222 COVID-19 vaccine.

The J gene is TRBJ1-5, the V gene TRBV2; 8 bases align to TRBD1. CDR1 and CDR2 (germline): SNHLY, FYNNEI. V was clipped by 6 bases and J by 3 bases; unmatched bases: 4. This CDR3 has 14 residues. CDR3 nucleotides: TGTGCCAGCAGGACAGGGGCCTCCAATCAGCCCCAGCATTTT. Translated, it gives CASRTGASNQPQHF.

The chain combines TRBV6-4 with TRBJ2-7, with 10 bases aligning to TRBD2. Germline lookup yields CDR1 MRHNA and CDR2 SNTAGT. The CDR3 consists of 15 residues. Losses at the gene ends were 8 bases for V and 4 bases for J; bases not matched to a gene: 11. In DNA, the CDR3 is TGTGCCAGCTCCCAGCGGGGGGGCCCGGGGTACGAGCAGTACTTC. Translated, it gives CASSQRGGPGYEQYF.

The gene calls are TRBV19 and TRBJ1-2, with D possibly TRBD1 on 5 matching bases. The CDR3 has 13 residues. Trimming removed 6 bases from V and 4 bases from J, with 12 bases in between. Germline CDR1 LNHDA, CDR2 SQIVND (reference sequence). The CDR3 protein is CASSREAFYGYTF. DNA for the CDR3: TGTGCCAGTAGCAGGGAGGCATTCTATGGCTACACCTTC.

Here the CDR3 reads CASSFPSNTEAFF. As DNA, the CDR3 is TGTGCCAGCAGCTTCCCCAGTAACACTGAAGCTTTCTTT. This chain uses TRBV7-9 with TRBJ1-1; D is unresolved. This CDR3 is 13 amino acids long. Germline CDR1 and CDR2: SEHNR and FQNEAQ (reference sequence). Deletions cut 3 bases from V and 2 bases from J, with 7 bases between.

The chain has TRBV11-2 and TRBJ2-1; tentative D call: TRBD2 (6 bases). The CDR3 length is 15 residues. From germline, CDR1 is SGHAT and CDR2 FQNNGV. V was cut by 5 bases and J by 3 bases, with 14 bases left in between. The CDR3 reads CASSRSGRLYNEQFF. Here the CDR3 DNA reads TGTGCCAGCAGCAGGAGCGGGCGACTCTACAATGAGCAGTTCTTC.

The CDR3 reads CASSETGPTEAFF. The CDR3 DNA is TGTGCCAGCAGTGAGACAGGGCCCACTGAAGCTTTCTTT. This chain uses TRBV27 with TRBJ1-1; 7 nucleotides align to TRBD1. The CDR3 loop spans 13 amino acids. V was clipped by 5 bases and J by 4 bases; unmatched bases: 4. Germline CDR1 MNHEY, CDR2 SMNVEV (reference sequence).

V gene TRBV5-1 combines with J gene TRBJ2-7; TRBD1 agrees at 8 bases. V was clipped by 7 bases and J by 1 base; unmatched bases: 13. There are 16 residues in the CDR3. CDR1 and CDR2 from the germline V gene are SGHRS and YFSETQ. The CDR3 DNA sequence: TGCGCCAGCTATGGAGGGACAGGCCTCACATCCTACGAGCAGTACTTC. Translated: CASYGGTGLTSYEQYF.

The chain carries TRBV6-5 and TRBJ1-4, with a possible D match to TRBD1 (5 bases). The CDR3 sequence is 14 residues long. V dropped 8 bases and J dropped 2 bases, with 12 bases sitting between them. Germline CDR1 reads MNHEY; CDR2 reads SVGAGI. In nucleotides, the CDR3 is TGTGCCAGCCGACAGAGCTGGACTAATGAAAAACTGTTTTTT. Encoded protein: CASRQSWTNEKLFF.